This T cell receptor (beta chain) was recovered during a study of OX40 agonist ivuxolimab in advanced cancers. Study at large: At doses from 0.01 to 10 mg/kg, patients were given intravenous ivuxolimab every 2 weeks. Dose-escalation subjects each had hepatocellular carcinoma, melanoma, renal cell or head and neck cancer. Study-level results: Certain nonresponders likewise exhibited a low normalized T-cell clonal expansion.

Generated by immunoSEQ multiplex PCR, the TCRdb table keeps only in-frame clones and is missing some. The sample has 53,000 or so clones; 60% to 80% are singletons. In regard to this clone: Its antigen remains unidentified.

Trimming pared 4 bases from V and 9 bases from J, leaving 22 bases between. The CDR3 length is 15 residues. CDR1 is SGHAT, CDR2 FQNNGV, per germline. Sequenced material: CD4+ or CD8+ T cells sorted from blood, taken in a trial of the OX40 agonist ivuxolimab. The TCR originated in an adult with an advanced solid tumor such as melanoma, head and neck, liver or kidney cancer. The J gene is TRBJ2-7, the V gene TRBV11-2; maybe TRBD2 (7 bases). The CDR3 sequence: CASSSRGAGPALQYF. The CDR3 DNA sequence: TGTGCCAGCAGCTCCCGGGGGGCGGGGCCAGCACTGCAGTACTTC.